A selection of T cell receptor beta chains follows, all from one sample in a study of CD8+CD57+ T cells in acquired aplastic anemia. In TCRdb, the reads were re-called with MiXCR into one record per CDR3 protein. This sample has approximately 190,000 distinct CDR3 sequences, with 50% to 75% found just once. The sequenced sample consisted of sorted CD4+, CD8+, or CD8+CD57+ T cells (not recorded which) from PBMCs. The receptors stem from a human donor with severe aplastic anemia or a healthy control (not recorded which). Both conserved end residues are part of each CDR3. A D gene is named only where the DNA matches it firmly. For some rows the clone size is stated as once, few or many, or as a class when expanded; others skip it.

clone_size: many; d_call: TRBD1; j_call: TRBJ2-2; v_call: TRBV6-4; cdr3_nt: TGTGCCAGCAGTGACTCGAGGGGGCACACCGGGGAGCTGTTTTTT; cdr3_aa: CASSDSRGHTGELFF
clone_size: .; d_call: .; j_call: TRBJ1-2; v_call: TRBV20-1; cdr3_nt: TGCAGTGCGTTGCCTCCAGCTAACTATGGCTACACCTTC; cdr3_aa: CSALPPANYGYTF
clone_size: .; d_call: .; j_call: TRBJ2-1; v_call: TRBV24-1; cdr3_nt: TGTGCCACCAGTGATTTGCTCAGGGGCAATGAGCAGTTCTTC; cdr3_aa: CATSDLLRGNEQFF
clone_size: .; d_call: .; j_call: TRBJ2-7; v_call: TRBV10-3; cdr3_nt: TGTGCCATCAGTGAGACCTTTTACGAGCAGTACTTC; cdr3_aa: CAISETFYEQYF
clone_size: .; d_call: TRBD2; j_call: TRBJ2-1; v_call: TRBV15; cdr3_nt: TGTGCCACCAGGGCTAGCGGGAACAATGAGCAGTTCTTC; cdr3_aa: CATRASGNNEQFF
clone_size: few; d_call: .; j_call: TRBJ2-1; v_call: TRBV2; cdr3_nt: TGTGCCAGCAGTGCGGCTTACAATGAGCAGTTCTTC; cdr3_aa: CASSAAYNEQFF
clone_size: .; d_call: TRBD1; j_call: TRBJ1-1; v_call: TRBV10-2; cdr3_nt: TGCGCCAGCAGTGTTCGGACAGGGACGAACACTGAAGCTTTCTTT; cdr3_aa: CASSVRTGTNTEAFF
clone_size: .; d_call: TRBD1; j_call: TRBJ2-5; v_call: TRBV24-1; cdr3_nt: TGTGCCACCAGTGATTCCACAGGGGGGGAGACCCAGTACTTC; cdr3_aa: CATSDSTGGETQYF
clone_size: once; d_call: .; j_call: TRBJ2-3; v_call: TRBV20-1; cdr3_nt: TGCAGTGCTAGGATACAACCGGGTGCTGATACGCAGTATTTT; cdr3_aa: CSARIQPGADTQYF
clone_size: .; d_call: .; j_call: TRBJ1-2; v_call: TRBV7-2; cdr3_nt: TGTGCCAGCAGCTTGAGTAACTATGGCTACGCCTTC; cdr3_aa: CASSLSNYGYAF
clone_size: many; d_call: TRBD1; j_call: TRBJ2-1; v_call: TRBV7-8; cdr3_nt: TGTGCCAGCAGCTTAGATTCTGGACAGGGGGCACTTAATGAGCAGTTCTTC; cdr3_aa: CASSLDSGQGALNEQFF
clone_size: .; d_call: TRBD1; j_call: TRBJ1-5; v_call: TRBV15; cdr3_nt: TGTGCCACCAGCAAAAGAGGACAGGAAGGGTTTCAGCCCCAGCATTTT; cdr3_aa: CATSKRGQEGFQPQHF
clone_size: .; d_call: TRBD1; j_call: TRBJ1-2; v_call: TRBV25-1; cdr3_nt: TGTGCCAGCAGTGGGGGACAGGGTTTAATGGCTGGCTACACCTTC; cdr3_aa: CASSGGQGLMAGYTF
clone_size: .; d_call: .; j_call: TRBJ2-2; v_call: TRBV10-3; cdr3_nt: TGTGCCACCCAAAAGGGGGTTGCTCACGGGGAGCTGTTTTTT; cdr3_aa: CATQKGVAHGELFF
clone_size: .; d_call: TRBD1; j_call: TRBJ2-1; v_call: TRBV20-1; cdr3_nt: TGCAGCCCTTTGGGACAGCTAAATGAGCAGTTCTTC; cdr3_aa: CSPLGQLNEQFF
clone_size: few; d_call: .; j_call: TRBJ1-3; v_call: TRBV2; cdr3_nt: TGTGCCAGCAGTGACTCCACCCGGGGAAACACCATATATTTT; cdr3_aa: CASSDSTRGNTIYF
clone_size: .; d_call: .; j_call: TRBJ1-2; v_call: TRBV5-4; cdr3_nt: TGTGCCAGCAGCTCAGCCGGACCGAACTATGGCTACACCTTC; cdr3_aa: CASSSAGPNYGYTF
clone_size: many; d_call: .; j_call: TRBJ2-5; v_call: TRBV20-1; cdr3_nt: TGCAGTGCTAAACCGATGACAGCACTCCAAGAGACCCAGTACTTC; cdr3_aa: CSAKPMTALQETQYF
clone_size: many; d_call: TRBD1; j_call: TRBJ2-2; v_call: TRBV10-3; cdr3_nt: TGTGCCATCAGCGGACAGGAGAACACCGGGGAGCTGTTTTTT; cdr3_aa: CAISGQENTGELFF
clone_size: .; d_call: TRBD1; j_call: TRBJ2-7; v_call: TRBV7-8; cdr3_nt: TGTGCCAGCAGCCAAGCGGGACAGGGGACCTACGAGCAGTACTTC; cdr3_aa: CASSQAGQGTYEQYF
clone_size: .; d_call: .; j_call: TRBJ1-6; v_call: TRBV5-1; cdr3_nt: TGCGCCAGCAGCTTGGACCCGAACAGGGCCTATAATTCACCCCTCCACTTT; cdr3_aa: CASSLDPNRAYNSPLHF
clone_size: .; d_call: .; j_call: TRBJ1-1; v_call: TRBV12-3/TRBV12-4; cdr3_nt: TGTGCCAGCAGTTTCGGACAGCACCCCACTGAAGCTTTCTTT; cdr3_aa: CASSFGQHPTEAFF
clone_size: many; d_call: .; j_call: TRBJ2-7; v_call: TRBV14; cdr3_nt: TGTGCCAGCAGCCAAGTTATCTACGAGCAGTACTTC; cdr3_aa: CASSQVIYEQYF
clone_size: .; d_call: TRBD1; j_call: TRBJ2-7; v_call: TRBV15; cdr3_nt: TGTGCCACCAGCAGAGGAGACAGGGGGGGCGAGCAGTACTTC; cdr3_aa: CATSRGDRGGEQYF
clone_size: few; d_call: .; j_call: TRBJ1-6; v_call: TRBV7-2; cdr3_nt: TGTGCCAGCAGCTTATTGATTAGTCCCCTCCACTTT; cdr3_aa: CASSLLISPLHF
clone_size: many; d_call: .; j_call: TRBJ2-7; v_call: TRBV27; cdr3_nt: TGTGCCAGCAGACCCGCCCCTAGCGCGAAATACGAGCAGTACTTC; cdr3_aa: CASRPAPSAKYEQYF
clone_size: .; d_call: .; j_call: TRBJ2-7; v_call: TRBV2; cdr3_nt: TGTGCCAGCAGTGAACAGGGATATTCCTACGAGCAGTACTTC; cdr3_aa: CASSEQGYSYEQYF
clone_size: .; d_call: .; j_call: TRBJ2-1; v_call: TRBV7-8; cdr3_nt: TGTGCCAGCAGCTTAGCTAGGGTCAATGAGCAGTTCTTC; cdr3_aa: CASSLARVNEQFF
clone_size: .; d_call: .; j_call: TRBJ1-1; v_call: TRBV3-1; cdr3_nt: TGTGCCAGCGGCCGGGGGCCCTTAGTCATGAACACTGAAGCTTTCTTT; cdr3_aa: CASGRGPLVMNTEAFF
clone_size: .; d_call: .; j_call: TRBJ1-4; v_call: TRBV7-9; cdr3_nt: TGTGCCAGCAGCTCCACCCGACCGGGAGATGAAAAACTGTTTTTT; cdr3_aa: CASSSTRPGDEKLFF
clone_size: .; d_call: .; j_call: TRBJ1-1; v_call: TRBV10-3; cdr3_nt: TGTGCCATCATGGGTGACGCTGGGGACACTGAAGCTTTCTTT; cdr3_aa: CAIMGDAGDTEAFF
clone_size: .; d_call: TRBD2; j_call: TRBJ2-7; v_call: TRBV20-1; cdr3_nt: TGCAGTGCTAAAAGGACTAGACCCTCCTACGAGCAGTACTTC; cdr3_aa: CSAKRTRPSYEQYF
clone_size: .; d_call: .; j_call: TRBJ2-7; v_call: TRBV2; cdr3_nt: TGTGCCAGCAGGAGGGGGACGGATTTCTACGAGCAGTACTTC; cdr3_aa: CASRRGTDFYEQYF
clone_size: .; d_call: .; j_call: TRBJ1-2; v_call: TRBV7-8; cdr3_nt: TGTGCCAGCAGCTTGGGCATTCCAGGCTACACCTTC; cdr3_aa: CASSLGIPGYTF
clone_size: .; d_call: TRBD1; j_call: TRBJ1-5; v_call: TRBV7-8; cdr3_nt: TGTGCCAGCAGCCAAGGACAGGGGGCGAATCAGCCCCAGCATTTT; cdr3_aa: CASSQGQGANQPQHF
clone_size: .; d_call: TRBD1; j_call: TRBJ2-5; v_call: TRBV7-2; cdr3_nt: TGTGCCAGCAGCTTACAACAGGGGCCTCAAGAGACCCAGTACTTC; cdr3_aa: CASSLQQGPQETQYF
clone_size: .; d_call: TRBD2; j_call: TRBJ2-5; v_call: TRBV10-3; cdr3_nt: TGTGCCACCACAACTAGCGGGAGTGGAGAGACCCAGTACTTC; cdr3_aa: CATTTSGSGETQYF
clone_size: .; d_call: TRBD1; j_call: TRBJ1-2; v_call: TRBV9; cdr3_nt: TGTGCCAGCAGCGGGCAGGGGGCAGATGGCTACACCTTC; cdr3_aa: CASSGQGADGYTF
clone_size: .; d_call: .; j_call: TRBJ1-2; v_call: TRBV15; cdr3_nt: TGTGCCACCAGCGGCGGACACAGCCTTAACTATGGCTACACCTTC; cdr3_aa: CATSGGHSLNYGYTF
clone_size: .; d_call: .; j_call: TRBJ2-7; v_call: TRBV7-6; cdr3_nt: TGTGCCAGCAGCTTACGGGACCTAGACTACGAGCAGTACTTC; cdr3_aa: CASSLRDLDYEQYF
clone_size: .; d_call: .; j_call: TRBJ2-5; v_call: TRBV7-8; cdr3_nt: TGTGCCAGCAATGGGATCCAAGAGACCCAGTACTTC; cdr3_aa: CASNGIQETQYF
clone_size: many; d_call: .; j_call: TRBJ1-3; v_call: TRBV9; cdr3_nt: TGTGCCAGCAGCGTAGAGCACAGTACTGGAAACACCATATATTTT; cdr3_aa: CASSVEHSTGNTIYF
clone_size: .; d_call: TRBD1; j_call: TRBJ1-1; v_call: TRBV7-9; cdr3_nt: TGTGCCAGCAGATCCGGGACAGGGTCCGGCACTGAAGCTTTCTTT; cdr3_aa: CASRSGTGSGTEAFF
clone_size: once; d_call: .; j_call: TRBJ2-5; v_call: TRBV20-1; cdr3_nt: TGCAGTGCTAGAGATCCAGGGGGGTTCTACCAAGAGACCCAGTACTTC; cdr3_aa: CSARDPGGFYQETQYF
clone_size: .; d_call: .; j_call: TRBJ2-5; v_call: TRBV12-3/TRBV12-4; cdr3_nt: TGTGCCAGCCAAGACTCAGGGTTGCAGACCCAGTACTTC; cdr3_aa: CASQDSGLQTQYF
clone_size: few; d_call: .; j_call: TRBJ2-1; v_call: TRBV20-1; cdr3_nt: TGCAGTGCTAAGCCGGGCGCGGGATCCTACAATGAGCAGTTCTTC; cdr3_aa: CSAKPGAGSYNEQFF
clone_size: many; d_call: TRBD2; j_call: TRBJ2-3; v_call: TRBV5-1; cdr3_nt: TGCGCCAGCAGCTTGGCTAGCGGGGGCACAGATACGCAGTATTTT; cdr3_aa: CASSLASGGTDTQYF
clone_size: once; d_call: .; j_call: TRBJ1-2; v_call: TRBV6-1; cdr3_nt: TGTGCCAGCAGTGTTCAGGGGTCCCTCTATGGCTACACCTTC; cdr3_aa: CASSVQGSLYGYTF